This TCR beta chain was documented in a study of response to subunit inactivated influenza vaccine. TCRdb called the RT-PCR reads again in MiXCR, with one record for every CDR3 protein. This sample carries over 150,000 distinct CDR3 sequences, roughly 14% of them seen once, and the ten largest clones take 26%. This clonotype occurred a few times. Its antigen is unidentified. The length of the CDR3 is 13 residues. Germline CDR1 is MGHDK and CDR2 is SYGVNS. V gave up 5 bases and J gave up 4 bases, with 11 bases separating them. Study outcomes and limitations: After each seasonal influenza vaccination, few new T cells are recruited, the authors suggested.

Sequencing was performed on CD8+ T cells sorted from PBMCs, taken more than 4 days after vaccination. The chain couples TRBV25-1 to TRBJ1-2; no firm D call. This TCR was sampled from a man in his fifties who received an inactivated influenza vaccine. The CDR3 sequence: CASSPNEGYGYTF. In nucleotides, the CDR3 is TGTGCCAGCAGTCCAAACGAAGGCTATGGCTACACCTTC.